A selection of T cell receptor beta chains follows, all from one sample in a study of blood T cell repertoires in COVID-19. The table came from immunoSEQ multiplex PCR; TCRdb's copy has only in-frame clones and leaves some out. The sample has 150,000 to 200,000 clones, 85% to 90% seen once; the top ten hold less than 3.5%. Specimen: peripheral blood. These receptors were taken from a woman under 40 with active or convalescent COVID-19. The CDR3 runs from the conserved cysteine through the conserved F or W. D genes are given only for firm matches. For some rows the clone size is stated as once, few or many, or as a class when expanded; others skip it.

>NA|TRBV28|TRBJ2-7|NA
CASSLGPSSYEQYF
TGTGCCAGCAGTTTAGGTCCCAGCTCCTACGAGCAGTACTTC
>NA|TRBV7-9|TRBJ1-2|TRBD1
CASSNRQGHHYGYTF
TGTGCCAGCAGCAACCGACAGGGACATCACTATGGCTACACCTTC
>NA|TRBV7-2|TRBJ2-3|TRBD1
CASSTQGAGTSTDTQYF
TGTGCCAGCAGCACCCAGGGGGCGGGTACTAGCACAGATACGCAGTATTTT
>NA|TRBV4-1|TRBJ2-3|TRBD2
CASSQVTLAGTDTQYF
TGCGCCAGCAGCCAAGTAACACTAGCGGGCACAGATACGCAGTATTTT
>NA|TRBV6-4|TRBJ2-1|TRBD2
CASSDSSSGRNEQFF
TGTGCCAGCAGTGACTCCAGTAGCGGGAGGAATGAGCAGTTCTTC
>NA|TRBV9|TRBJ1-1|NA
CASSPEDVSNTEAFF
TGTGCCAGCAGCCCGGAGGACGTCTCGAACACTGAAGCTTTCTTT
>NA|TRBV12-3/TRBV12-4|TRBJ2-2|NA
CASSLLATGELFF
TGTGCCAGCAGCCTCTTAGCGACCGGGGAGCTGTTTTTT
>NA|TRBV27|TRBJ2-3|TRBD2
CASSVYTPGTSGTSTDTQYF
TGTGCCAGCAGTGTATACACACCAGGGACTAGCGGAACTAGCACAGATACGCAGTATTTT
>few|TRBV18|TRBJ2-7|TRBD1
CASSTGDGAVEQYF
TGTGCCAGCTCAACAGGGGATGGGGCGGTCGAGCAGTACTTC
>NA|TRBV5-6|TRBJ1-1|NA
CASSLVARMNTEAFF
TGTGCCAGCAGCTTGGTTGCCAGGATGAACACTGAAGCTTTCTTT
>NA|TRBV7-6|TRBJ1-1|TRBD1
CASSPTGGGTEAFF
TGTGCCAGCAGCCCCACAGGGGGCGGAACTGAAGCTTTCTTT
>NA|TRBV7-2|TRBJ2-7|TRBD2
CASSRTSWDEQYF
TGTGCCAGCAGCCGGACTAGCTGGGACGAGCAGTACTTC
>NA|TRBV28|TRBJ2-2|NA
CASSPITGELFF
TGTGCCAGCAGTCCCATCACCGGGGAGCTGTTTTTT
>NA|TRBV18|TRBJ2-1|TRBD1
CASSIRTGDHNEQFF
TGTGCCAGCTCAATTAGGACAGGGGACCACAATGAGCAGTTCTTC
>NA|TRBV19|TRBJ2-3|TRBD2
CASNDGGASFTDTQYF
TGTGCCAGTAATGACGGGGGGGCCTCTTTCACAGATACGCAGTATTTT
>NA|TRBV5-5|TRBJ2-2|TRBD1
CASSPTQGATGELFF
TGTGCCAGCAGCCCGACGCAGGGGGCCACCGGGGAGCTGTTTTTT
>NA|TRBV30|TRBJ2-7|NA
CAWSYSHEQYF
TGTGCCTGGAGTTACAGTCACGAGCAGTACTTC
>NA|TRBV27|TRBJ1-6|TRBD1
CASSLVGGGNSPLHF
TGTGCCAGCAGTTTAGTAGGGGGCGGGAATTCACCCCTCCACTTT
>NA|TRBV28|TRBJ1-1|NA
CASSLWTTRSNMNTEAFF
TGTGCCAGCAGTTTATGGACAACCAGATCGAACATGAACACTGAAGCTTTCTTT
>NA|TRBV3-1/TRBV3-2|TRBJ2-1|TRBD1
CASRYTGTGGDNEQFF
TGTGCCAGCAGATACACCGGGACAGGGGGGGACAATGAGCAGTTCTTC
>NA|TRBV27|TRBJ2-3|TRBD1
CASSPGTGGTDTQYF
TGTGCCAGCAGTCCAGGGACAGGGGGCACCGATACGCAGTATTTT
>NA|TRBV6-1|TRBJ1-1|TRBD1
CASSDRTGQNTEAFF
TGTGCCAGCAGTGATAGGACAGGGCAGAACACTGAAGCTTTCTTT
>NA|TRBV4-2|TRBJ1-2|NA
CASSPGGRGNGYTF
TGTGCCAGCAGCCCGGGGGGCCGGGGAAATGGCTACACCTTC
>NA|TRBV12-5|TRBJ1-5|NA
CASGGGLGGNQPQHF
TGTGCTAGTGGTGGGGGACTTGGGGGCAATCAGCCCCAGCATTTT
>NA|TRBV11-3|TRBJ2-7|NA
CASSPGTGLALSYEQYF
TGTGCCAGCAGCCCCGGGACAGGACTAGCGCTCTCCTACGAGCAGTACTTC
>few|TRBV6-5|TRBJ1-6|NA
CASSYGGLSYNSPLHF
TGTGCCAGCAGTTACGGGGGACTCTCCTATAATTCACCCCTCCACTTT
>NA|TRBV7-9|TRBJ1-1|NA
CASSSGHNTEAFF
TGTGCCAGCAGCTCAGGACACAACACTGAAGCTTTCTTT
>NA|TRBV7-2|TRBJ1-6|NA
CASSWRTQAGGSPLHF
TGTGCCAGCAGCTGGAGGACGCAGGCGGGGGGATCACCCCTCCACTTT